This T cell receptor (beta chain) stems from a study of blood T cell repertoires in COVID-19. The germline CDR1 and CDR2 sequences are SGHNT and YENEEA. The ends were cut back, 5 bases at V and 0 bases at J, with 13 bases in the middle. The CDR3 consists of 15 residues. Sequencing was performed with immunoSEQ multiplex PCR; in TCRdb, only in-frame clones are kept and a portion is missing. The sample comprises some 260,000 clones, roughly 88% of which are singletons, and 10% rests with the top ten. V usage is TRBV11-3 and J usage is TRBJ1-1; D might be TRBD1 (6 bases). The sample consisted of peripheral blood. This clonotype was obtained from an older woman with COVID-19, enrolled during active disease. This CDR3 reads CASSPQGQVNTEAFF. The CDR3 DNA reads TGTGCCAGCAGCCCTCAGGGGCAGGTGAACACTGAAGCTTTCTTT.